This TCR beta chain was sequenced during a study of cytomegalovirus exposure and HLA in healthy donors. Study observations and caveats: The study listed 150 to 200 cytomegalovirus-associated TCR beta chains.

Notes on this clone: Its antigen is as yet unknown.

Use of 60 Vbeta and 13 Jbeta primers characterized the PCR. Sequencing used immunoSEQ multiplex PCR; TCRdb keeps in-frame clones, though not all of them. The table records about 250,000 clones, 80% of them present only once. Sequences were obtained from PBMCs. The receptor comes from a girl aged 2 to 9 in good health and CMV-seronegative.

CDR3 residues: CASSPLLLGGETQYF. The CDR3 DNA is TGTGCCAGCAGTCCGCTTCTCCTAGGTGGGGAGACCCAGTACTTC. The gene calls are TRBV25-1 and TRBJ2-5; D is ambiguous. V lost 5 bases to trimming and J lost 5 bases, with 18 bases between them. Germline V gene sequence: CDR1 MGHDK, CDR2 SYGVNS. The CDR3 sequence is 15 residues long.